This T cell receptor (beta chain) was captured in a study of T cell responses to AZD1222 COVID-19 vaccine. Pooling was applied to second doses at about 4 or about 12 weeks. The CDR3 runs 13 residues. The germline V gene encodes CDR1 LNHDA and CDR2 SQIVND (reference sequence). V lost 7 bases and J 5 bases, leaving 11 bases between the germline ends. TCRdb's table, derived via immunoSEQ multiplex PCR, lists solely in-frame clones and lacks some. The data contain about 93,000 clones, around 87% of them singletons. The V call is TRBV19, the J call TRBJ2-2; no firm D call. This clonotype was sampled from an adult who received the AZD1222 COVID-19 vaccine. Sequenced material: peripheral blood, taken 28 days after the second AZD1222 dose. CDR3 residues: CASNIGGTGELFF. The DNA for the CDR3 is TGTGCCAGTAACATAGGTGGGACCGGGGAGCTGTTTTTT.